The clone carrying this TCR beta chain was counted once. This entry comes from a study of cytomegalovirus exposure and HLA in healthy donors. The PCR made use of 60 Vbeta and 13 Jbeta primers. Produced via immunoSEQ multiplex PCR; TCRdb's table is partial and in-frame only. The sample holds 150,000 or so clones, 80% seen once. V was shortened by 6 bases and J by 7 bases, with 13 bases between the two germline ends. Germline V CDR1 and CDR2: SNHLY, FYNNEI. CDR3 size: 12 residues. The specimen was PBMCs. The chain has TRBV2 and TRBJ2-7; no clear D. This receptor was taken from a man aged 50 or older in good health and CMV-seronegative. CDR3 protein: CASRLSRGEQYF. In DNA form, the CDR3 reads TGTGCCAGCAGGTTATCGAGAGGAGAGCAGTACTTC. Variable domain in full (rest from reference TRBV2 and TRBJ2-7): EPEVTQTPSHQVTQMGQEVILRCVPISNHLYFYWYRQILGQKVEFLVSFYNNEISEKSEIFDDQFSVERPDGSNFTLKIRSTKLEDSAMYFCASRLSRGEQYFGPGTRLTVT.